This T cell receptor (beta chain) was captured by sequencing in a study of Tregs in tolerant kidney transplant recipients. The protocol was immunoSEQ multiplex PCR, while the TCRdb copy is restricted to in-frame clones and leaves out a portion. The sample yields approximately 15,000 clones, around 80% seen once. The CDR3 covers 15 residues. V lost 2 bases and J lost 0, with 10 bases in between. CDR1 is MNHEY, CDR2 SVGAGI, per germline. This TCR derives from a human donor who received a combined kidney and bone marrow transplant. Sample: Tregs from blood, taken before the transplant. The J gene is TRBJ1-1, the V gene TRBV6-5, with D possibly TRBD1 on 6 matching bases. This CDR3 reads CASSYAQGMNTEAFF. CDR3 coding DNA: TGTGCCAGCAGTTACGCCCAGGGGATGAACACTGAAGCTTTCTTT.